This T cell receptor beta chain is from a study of blood T cells in healthy people across ages. Study-wide results and caveats: Expanded clonotype shifts may have been confounded, as the donors had an unknown CMV status.

It was with a sample-barcoded 5' primer and a J-beta primer mix that a second PCR of about 6 to 11 cycles was run. TCRdb processed the 5' RACE reads anew with MiXCR; each CDR3 protein has one entry. The repertoire holds 800,000 to 950,000 distinct CDR3 sequences, with 25% to 30% as singletons. Comments on this clonotype: The antigen remains unidentified. The junction departs from the called germline gene at one end, perhaps through a read error.

Germline assignment: CDR1 MNHEY and CDR2 SVGEGT. There are 15 residues in the CDR3. These data were also reused for a study on T cells of mothers and their children. That publication notes: Extraction yielded RNA that went, in full, into cDNA synthesis at around 1.5 ug per 15 ul.

The source of this sequence is a woman between 40 and 55 years old in good health. The sample consisted of blood. This chain joins TRBV6-2 or TRBV6-3 and TRBJ1-5; D is perhaps TRBD1 (6 bases). The CDR3 bases are TGTGCCAACAGTTACTCCACCAGGGGTGAACAGCCCCAGCATTTT. Translated, it gives CANSYSTRGEQPQHF.